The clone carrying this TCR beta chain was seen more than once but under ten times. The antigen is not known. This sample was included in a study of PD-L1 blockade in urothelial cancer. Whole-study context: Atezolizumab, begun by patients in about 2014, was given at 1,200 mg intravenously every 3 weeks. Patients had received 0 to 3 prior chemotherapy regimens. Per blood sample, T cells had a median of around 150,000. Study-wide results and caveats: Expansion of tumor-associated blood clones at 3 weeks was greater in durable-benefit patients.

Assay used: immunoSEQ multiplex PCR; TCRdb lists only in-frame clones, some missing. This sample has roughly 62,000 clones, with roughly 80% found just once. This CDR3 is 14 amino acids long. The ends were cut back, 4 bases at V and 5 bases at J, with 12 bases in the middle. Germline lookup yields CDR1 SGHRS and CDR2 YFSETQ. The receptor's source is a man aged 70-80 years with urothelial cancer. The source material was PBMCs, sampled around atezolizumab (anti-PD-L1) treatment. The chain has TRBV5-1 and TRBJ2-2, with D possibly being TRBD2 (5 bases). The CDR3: CASSTSTSTGELFF. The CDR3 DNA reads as TGCGCCAGCAGCACGTCTACTAGTACCGGGGAGCTGTTTTTT.